The 30 T cell receptor beta chains in this list originate from one sample, sequenced in a study of identical twins. TCRdb re-called the 5' RACE reads with MiXCR, one entry per CDR3 protein. The table lists some 630,000 distinct CDR3 sequences, just over 7% of them singletons. These data were also filed under a second study, of yellow fever vaccine responses in identical twins.

Sequencing was carried out using PBMCs. These receptors were obtained from a woman aged 18-29 years in good health.

This clonotype was observed many times. The chain has TRBV5-6 and TRBJ2-1; 10 bases align to TRBD2. The CDR3 is 15 residues long. V shed 4 bases and J 9 bases; nucleotides not matched to a gene: 10. CDR1 SGHDT and CDR2 YYEEEE come from the germline V gene. The chain's CDR3 is CASSPGTSERSEQFF. In DNA form, the CDR3 reads TGTGCCAGCAGCCCCGGGACTAGCGAGAGAAGTGAGCAGTTCTTC. Looking up the rest from reference TRBV5-6 and TRBJ2-1 gives the full variable domain: DAGVTQSPTHLIKTRGQQVTLRCSPKSGHDTVSWYQQALGQGPQFIFQYYEEEERQRGNFPDRFSGHQFPNYSSELNVNALLLGDSALYLCASSPGTSERSEQFFGPGTRLTVL.

There are a few counts of this clonotype. The V and J genes are TRBV11-3 and TRBJ2-1, with 10 positions matching TRBD2. CDR3 size: 16 residues. Germline V gene lookup returns CDR1 SGHNT and CDR2 YENEEA. The J segment lost 7 bases and the V segment lost 1 base, leaving 7 bases of the junction unmatched. CDR3 amino acids: CASSLGVAGGLNEQFF. Written as DNA, the CDR3 is TGTGCCAGCAGCTTAGGGGTAGCGGGAGGCCTTAATGAGCAGTTCTTC.

The V call is TRBV20-1, the J call TRBJ1-5; D unclear. The CDR3 spans 13 residues. The V gene lost 7 bases and the J gene lost 7 bases, with 17 bases spanning the gap. Germline CDR1 and CDR2: DFQATT and SNEGSKA (reference sequence). The CDR3 loop is CSVWGGIGQPQHF. CDR3 DNA: TGCAGTGTGTGGGGAGGGATCGGCCAGCCCCAGCATTTT.

This clonotype appeared a single time. The chain has TRBV9 and TRBJ2-7; 7 bases line up with TRBD2. The CDR3 consists of 15 residues. CDR1 and CDR2 (germline): SGDLS, YYNGEE. The junction had 5 bases not matched to a gene; V was cut back by 0 bases and J by 2 bases. The CDR3 loop is CASSVAPGTTYEQYF. The CDR3 region has the DNA TGTGCCAGCAGCGTAGCGCCGGGGACTACCTACGAGCAGTACTTC.

V is TRBV10-3 and J is TRBJ2-3; D unclear. Deletions cut 4 bases from V and 2 bases from J, with 13 bases between. CDR1 is ENHRY, CDR2 SYGVKD, per germline. The length of the CDR3 is 15 residues. The CDR3 protein is CAISADGYPTDTQYF. CDR3 DNA sequence: TGTGCCATCAGTGCCGATGGGTACCCCACAGATACGCAGTATTTT.

This clonotype was found many times. V usage is TRBV5-1 and J usage is TRBJ2-5; no definite D call. V was clipped by 3 bases and J by 2 bases, with 8 bases between them. Germline loops: CDR1 SGHRS, CDR2 YFSETQ. This CDR3 spans 13 amino acids. The CDR3 is CASSSSMQETQYF. The CDR3, as DNA: TGCGCCAGCAGCTCCTCCATGCAAGAGACCCAGTACTTC.

This clonotype was observed a handful of times. The chain employs TRBV6-1 and TRBJ1-5; 8 bases are a match to TRBD1. With 5 bases clipped from V and 4 bases from J, the junction kept 7 bases outside the gene matches. The CDR3 has 15 amino acids. CDR1 and CDR2 from the germline V gene are MNHNS and SASEGT. The CDR3 DNA is TGTGCCAGCAGTCAGGACAGGGCACGGAATCAGCCCCAGCATTTT. Translating gives CASSQDRARNQPQHF.

This clonotype was seen a few times. The rearrangement links TRBV3-1 to TRBJ2-5, with 7 nucleotides matching TRBD2. This CDR3 is 15 amino acids long. Germline V lookup: CDR1 LGHDT, CDR2 YNNKEL (reference sequence). V shed 0 bases and J 13 bases; nucleotides not matched to a gene: 14. For the CDR3, the DNA is TGTGCCAGCAGCCAAGATATGAGCGGGGCCTTGACTTGGTACTTC. Protein product: CASSQDMSGALTWYF.

Many counts were recorded for this clonotype. CDR3: CASSGSGGAADTQYF. CDR3 DNA sequence: TGTGCCAGCAGCGGTAGCGGGGGGGCTGCAGATACGCAGTATTTT. The V and J genes are TRBV6-4 and TRBJ2-3; 11 bases are a match to TRBD2. CDR1 and CDR2 (germline): MRHNA, SNTAGT. This CDR3 is 15 amino acids long. Losses at the gene ends were 6 bases for V and 4 bases for J; bases not matched to a gene: 6.

The chain uses TRBV21-1 and TRBJ1-5; the tabulated D call, TRBD1, remains unverified against the DNA. TRBV21-1 is tagged as a pseudogene. This CDR3 region has 16 residues. Here the CDR3 reads CASSIRQVRSNQPQHF. In DNA, the CDR3 is TGTGCCAGCTCTATTCGACAGGTTCGAAGCAATCAGCCCCAGCATTTT.

This chain joins TRBV11-2 and TRBJ2-3; 11 bases line up with TRBD2. CDR3 length equals 19 residues. Germline CDR1 reads SGHAT; CDR2 reads FQNNGV. The V segment lost 5 bases and the J segment 0 bases; nucleotides outside the gene matches: 13. The DNA of the CDR3 is TGTGCCAGCAGCACCTATAAGCGACTAGCGGGGACTAGCACAGATACGCAGTATTTT. Residues: CASSTYKRLAGTSTDTQYF.

The chain combines TRBV29-1 with TRBJ2-7; D call uncertain. The CDR3 spans 13 residues. Looked up from germline, CDR1 is SQVTM and CDR2 is ANQGSEA. V shed 6 bases and J shed 1 base, with 13 bases lying between them. CDR3 nucleotide sequence: TGCAGCGTCCTACCCGGTGGATCCTACGAGCAGTACTTC. As protein: CSVLPGGSYEQYF.

The table lists this clonotype with many counts. The V call is TRBV29-1, the J call TRBJ2-1, with D hard to call. Trimming took 3 bases from V and 0 from J, leaving 15 bases between them. CDR1 and CDR2 (germline): SQVTM, ANQGSEA. CDR3 length: 16 residues. This chain's CDR3 is CSVEGQEISSYNEQFF. CDR3 nucleotides: TGCAGCGTTGAGGGTCAGGAAATTAGCTCCTACAATGAGCAGTTCTTC.

This clonotype turned up a few times. This chain links TRBV4-1 with TRBJ2-1; D is unclear. In germline, CDR1 is MGHRA, CDR2 YSYEKL. The CDR3 is 12 amino acids. Between the trimmed V and J ends, which lost 4 bases and 12 bases, there was a span of 13 bases. DNA of the CDR3: TGCGCCAGCAGCCCCCTCTCCAAGCGGCAGTTCTTC. Its protein is CASSPLSKRQFF.

This clonotype occurred a few times. J is TRBJ1-4 and V is TRBV5-1; TRBD1 aligns across 7 bases. Per germline, CDR1 SGHRS and CDR2 YFSETQ. The J segment lost 0 bases and the V segment lost 7 bases, leaving 9 bases of the junction unmatched. This CDR3 contains 16 residues. CDR3 loop: CASGIGGAATNEKLFF. CDR3 nucleotide sequence: TGCGCCAGCGGGATAGGGGGCGCGGCAACTAATGAAAAACTGTTTTTT.

This clonotype came up a few times. The chain employs TRBV28 and TRBJ2-5; TRBD2 is a possible D gene (6 bases). With 3 bases removed from V and 5 bases from J, the gap between germline ends came to 16 bases. Germline V gene sequence: CDR1 MDHEN, CDR2 SYDVKM. The CDR3 has 15 amino acids. The CDR3, as DNA: TGTGCCAGCAGTTTTCACAAACTCGCGGGGGAGACCCAGTACTTC. It yields the protein CASSFHKLAGETQYF.

This clonotype was found many times. The chain combines TRBV24-1 with TRBJ2-5; D remains ambiguous. Germline CDR1 reads KGHDR; CDR2 reads SFDVKD. Trimming left V 3 bases short and J 5 bases short, with 6 bases between. This CDR3 spans 12 amino acids. Here the CDR3 reads CATSDNRETQYF. The CDR3 DNA reads TGTGCCACCAGTGATAATCGGGAGACCCAGTACTTC.

Many counts were recorded for this clonotype. This chain joins TRBV11-1 and TRBJ2-3, with D unresolved. V lost 3 bases to trimming and J lost 2 bases, with 6 bases between them. CDR3 length equals 13 residues. From germline, CDR1 is SGHAT and CDR2 FQDESV (reference sequence). The CDR3 DNA is TGTGCCAGCAGCTTCGCGGACACAGATACGCAGTATTTT. As protein: CASSFADTDTQYF.

This clonotype was seen ten or more times. V is TRBV9 and J is TRBJ2-1; a possible D gene is TRBD2 (6 bases). The CDR3 has 16 amino acids. V lost 0 bases and J lost 3, with 13 bases in between. Germline V gene lookup returns CDR1 SGDLS and CDR2 YYNGEE. CDR3 nucleotide sequence: TGTGCCAGCAGCGTAGGCGGGACGAAAGACTACAATGAGCAGTTCTTC. This encodes CASSVGGTKDYNEQFF.

V gene TRBV10-3 combines with J gene TRBJ2-5; 12 bases line up with TRBD2. Germline CDR1 ENHRY, CDR2 SYGVKD. The V segment lost 6 bases and the J segment 1 base; nucleotides outside the gene matches: 6. CDR3 size: 16 residues. DNA for the CDR3: TGTGCCATCAGACTGTCACTAGCGGGGGGCCAAGAGACCCAGTACTTC. It codes for CAIRLSLAGGQETQYF.

This clonotype was recorded at least ten times. The chain couples TRBV12-3 or TRBV12-4 to TRBJ2-2; D possibly corresponds to TRBD2 (6 bases). This CDR3 is 18 amino acids long. V was shortened by 8 bases and J by 1 base, with 23 bases between the two germline ends. The CDR3 DNA follows: TGTGCCAGCCGAATGGGGAGGTTGGACGTACGGAACACCGGGGAGCTGTTTTTT. Protein product: CASRMGRLDVRNTGELFF.

The chain has TRBV12-3 or TRBV12-4 and TRBJ2-5, with 10 bases fitting TRBD2. The CDR3 runs 19 residues. With V trimmed by 2 bases and J by 5 bases, 17 bases remained unmatched. CDR3 loop: CASSLIMGRLAGASETQYF. The CDR3 DNA reads as TGTGCCAGCAGTTTAATTATGGGGAGGCTAGCGGGAGCTAGTGAGACCCAGTACTTC.

This clonotype was detected many times. This sequence joins TRBV28 and TRBJ2-2; D gene ambiguous. V dropped 2 bases and J dropped 5 bases, with 12 bases sitting between them. Germline values: CDR1 MDHEN, CDR2 SYDVKM. The CDR3 runs to 15 residues. CDR3 amino acids: CASSLPVLGTGELFF. Written as DNA, the CDR3 is TGTGCCAGCAGTTTACCAGTGCTGGGGACCGGGGAGCTGTTTTTT.

This clonotype was counted only a few times. The V gene is TRBV29-1, the J gene TRBJ2-7; D ambiguous. The CDR3 runs 11 residues. The germline V gene has CDR1 SQVTM and CDR2 ANQGSEA. V was clipped by 5 bases and J by 4 bases, with 9 bases between them. This chain's CDR3 is CSVPDQYEQYF. DNA of the CDR3: TGCAGCGTTCCAGATCAATACGAGCAGTACTTC.

This clonotype was seen at least ten times. The V and J genes are TRBV5-1 and TRBJ2-1; TRBD2 matches 8 bases. With 1 base clipped from V and 3 bases from J, the junction kept 12 bases outside the gene matches. This CDR3 comprises 18 residues. In germline, CDR1 is SGHRS, CDR2 YFSETQ. CDR3 sequence (DNA): TGCGCCAGCAGCTTGTCGGGGGGGACCACCTGGGGCTACAATGAGCAGTTCTTC. This translates into CASSLSGGTTWGYNEQFF.

This clonotype was seen a handful of times. V is TRBV2 and J is TRBJ2-3; D remains ambiguous. The length of the CDR3 is 12 residues. Germline V gene sequence: CDR1 SNHLY, CDR2 FYNNEI. V was cut by 8 bases and J by 2 bases, with 8 bases left in between. The CDR3 loop is CASVQVTDTQYF. The CDR3 nucleotides are TGTGCCAGCGTCCAGGTCACAGATACGCAGTATTTT.

This clonotype was recorded many times. The V call is TRBV12-3 or TRBV12-4, the J call TRBJ1-4, with 10 positions matching TRBD1. The CDR3 length is 16 residues. The J segment lost 6 bases and the V segment lost 5 bases, leaving 9 bases of the junction unmatched. As DNA, the CDR3 is TGTGCCAGCAGTGTCGGGACAGGGGTGGGGTATGAAAAACTGTTTTTT. As protein: CASSVGTGVGYEKLFF.

The V call is TRBV6-1, the J call TRBJ1-1; D perhaps matches TRBD1 (5 bases). The length of the CDR3 is 13 residues. The V gene lost 8 bases and the J gene lost 4 bases, with 14 bases spanning the gap. CDR1 is MNHNS, CDR2 SASEGT, per germline. CDR3 sequence: CASHRMGTTEAFF. CDR3 nucleotides: TGTGCCAGCCACCGAATGGGGACCACTGAAGCTTTCTTT.

The table lists this clonotype with many counts. The J gene is TRBJ2-2, the V gene TRBV20-1, with 8 bases fitting TRBD2. The V and J ends lost 5 bases and 2 bases, in that order; junction bases with no gene match: 4. The CDR3 extends over 14 amino acids. Germline CDR1 reads DFQATT; CDR2 reads SNEGSKA (reference sequence). The CDR3 loop is CSAQLAGNTGELFF. The DNA of the CDR3 is TGCAGTGCTCAGCTAGCGGGCAACACCGGGGAGCTGTTTTTT.

The chain is built from TRBV10-1 and TRBJ2-3; D gene ambiguous. Germline V CDR1 and CDR2: WNHNN, SYGVQD (reference sequence). The CDR3 has 13 residues. V lost 4 bases, J lost 4 bases, and 9 bases lay in between. The CDR3 loop is CASSGLPSDTQYF. CDR3 in DNA: TGCGCCAGCAGTGGACTCCCTTCAGATACGCAGTATTTT.